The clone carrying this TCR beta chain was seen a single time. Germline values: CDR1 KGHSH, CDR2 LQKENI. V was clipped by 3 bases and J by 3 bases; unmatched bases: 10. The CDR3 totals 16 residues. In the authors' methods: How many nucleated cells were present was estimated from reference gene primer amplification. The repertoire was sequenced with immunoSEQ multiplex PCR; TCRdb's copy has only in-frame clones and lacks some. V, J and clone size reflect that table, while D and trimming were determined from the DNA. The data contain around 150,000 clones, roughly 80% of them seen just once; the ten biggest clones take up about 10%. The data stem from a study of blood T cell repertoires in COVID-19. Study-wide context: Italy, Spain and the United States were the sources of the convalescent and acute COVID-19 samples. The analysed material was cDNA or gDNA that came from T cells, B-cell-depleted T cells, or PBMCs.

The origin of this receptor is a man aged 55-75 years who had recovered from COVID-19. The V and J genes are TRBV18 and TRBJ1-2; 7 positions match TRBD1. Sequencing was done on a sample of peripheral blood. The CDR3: CASSPGQDPTHYGYTF. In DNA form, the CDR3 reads TGTGCCAGCTCACCCGGACAGGACCCTACTCACTATGGCTACACCTTC.